This TCR beta chain was profiled in a study of beta chain features in type 1 diabetes. Study as a whole: There was similarity between patients and healthy donors in age, gender and cell yields.

Only a few counts were recorded for this clone. No antigen is known for it. Study-wide results and limits: In comparison with healthy donors, patients had naive, central memory and Treg TCRB repertoires that appeared more similar.

Germline V gives CDR1 MGHRA, CDR2 YSYEKL. J lost 4 bases, V lost 6 bases, and 5 bases had no gene match. The CDR3 spans 14 residues. The investigators reverse transcribed all of the isolated RNA, so they sequenced expressed TCRB transcripts. An average of approximately 3.6 million reads was obtained for naive, central memory and regulatory T cell samples. TCRdb's table, derived via immunoSEQ multiplex PCR, lists solely in-frame clones and lacks some. The sample gives 360,000 or so clones, around 19% of which show up once; approximately 0.046% is in the top ten. CD4+ naive, central memory, regulatory and stem cell-like memory cells were sorted via CD45RO/CCR7/CD25/CD127/CD95/CD27.

The sample was naive CD4+ T cells from blood. This receptor was obtained from a young woman in good health. The chain has TRBV4-1 and TRBJ2-3; TRBD2 agrees at 9 bases. CDR3 DNA: TGCGCCAGCAGGGCTAGCGGGACGCCAGATACGCAGTATTTT. Translating it yields CASRASGTPDTQYF.